These T cell receptor beta chains were read from a single sample in a study of CD8 T cells in ankylosing spondylitis. TCRdb reprocessed the 5' RACE reads with MiXCR, giving one entry per CDR3 protein. The sample has roughly 97,000 distinct CDR3 sequences; roughly 8.3% are singletons. The source material was blood, either unsorted or a sorted T cell fraction (not recorded which). Receptor source: a male donor with ankylosing spondylitis or in good health (not recorded which). The conserved cysteine and the conserved F or W are not part of the CDR3 here. Fields, in order: CDR3 protein, V gene, J gene.

CDR3 protein: ASSLEGLADNEQF; V gene: TRBV12-3/TRBV12-4; J gene: TRBJ2-1
CDR3 protein: ASSPTAYEQY; V gene: TRBV12-3/TRBV12-4; J gene: TRBJ2-7
CDR3 protein: ASSLGPVNEKLF; V gene: TRBV5-6; J gene: TRBJ1-4
CDR3 protein: AISDLGSAYGYT; V gene: TRBV10-3; J gene: TRBJ1-2
CDR3 protein: ASSFHRISDTQY; V gene: TRBV11-1; J gene: TRBJ2-3
CDR3 protein: ASSLDSSEGQTQY; V gene: TRBV7-8; J gene: TRBJ2-5
CDR3 protein: ASSYPTTSYGREQF; V gene: TRBV6-5; J gene: TRBJ2-1
CDR3 protein: ASSQDSYYGYT; V gene: TRBV12-3/TRBV12-4; J gene: TRBJ1-2
CDR3 protein: ASSRSGARTDTQY; V gene: TRBV7-2; J gene: TRBJ2-3
CDR3 protein: ASSDSGMAKNIQY; V gene: TRBV6-2/TRBV6-3; J gene: TRBJ2-4
CDR3 protein: AINPGDQETQY; V gene: TRBV10-3; J gene: TRBJ2-5
CDR3 protein: ASSLGLSPSSYNEQF; V gene: TRBV7-2; J gene: TRBJ2-1
CDR3 protein: ASSWTSGQETQY; V gene: TRBV12-3/TRBV12-4; J gene: TRBJ2-5
CDR3 protein: AWSPSGREDTQY; V gene: TRBV30; J gene: TRBJ2-3
CDR3 protein: ASSFGGVRRNIQY; V gene: TRBV12-3/TRBV12-4; J gene: TRBJ2-4